The clone carrying this T cell receptor beta chain came up a few times. Antigen: not known. Using a FACSAria, the CD4+ and CD8+ T cells were sorted from the PBMCs. Germline assignment: CDR1 SEHNR and CDR2 FQNEAQ (reference sequence). The CDR3 loop spans 14 amino acids. Trimming stripped 2 bases from V and 2 bases from J, with 9 bases between. This entry belongs to a study of CD8+ T cells in alopecia areata. Study-level points and caveats: Scalp repertoires also include resident alphabeta T cells from normal skin. Higher clonality was seen in lesional scalp than in normal scalp, especially in alopecia totalis/universalis. Mice showed clearer TCR sharing than patients did, a gap that was possibly HLA-related.

Following extraction, RNA underwent reverse transcription to cDNA, which served as the sequencing template. The assay was immunoSEQ multiplex PCR, and TCRdb's table has in-frame clones only and misses some. The sample has around 97,000 clones; 45% to 60% are singletons. The J gene is TRBJ2-5, the V gene TRBV7-9; possibly TRBD1 for D (5 bases). This TCR was recovered from a human donor in good health. The specimen was CD4+ T cells sorted from blood. CDR3 sequence: CASSLHRQQETQYF. The CDR3 DNA follows: TGTGCCAGCAGCTTACACAGGCAACAAGAGACCCAGTACTTC.